The T cell receptor (beta chain) under discussion was sequenced for a study of OX40 agonist ivuxolimab in advanced cancers. Background on the study: It was permissible to have had prior anti-PD-1, anti-PD-L1 or anti-CTLA-4 therapy, and approximately 40% had some.

CDR1 and CDR2 from the germline V gene are SNHLY and FYNNEI. Trimming took 1 base from V and 0 from J, leaving 4 bases between them. The CDR3 totals 14 residues. The table came from immunoSEQ multiplex PCR; TCRdb's copy has only in-frame clones and leaves some out. The sample includes more than 60,000 clones, 84% of them seen just once. The receptor comes from an adult with an advanced solid tumor such as melanoma, head and neck, liver or kidney cancer. The sample consisted of CD4+ or CD8+ T cells sorted from blood, taken in a trial of the OX40 agonist ivuxolimab. This chain uses TRBV2 with TRBJ1-3, with D hard to call. CDR3 amino acids: CASSEGSSGNTIYF. CDR3 coding DNA: TGTGCCAGCAGTGAAGGCAGCTCTGGAAACACCATATATTTT.